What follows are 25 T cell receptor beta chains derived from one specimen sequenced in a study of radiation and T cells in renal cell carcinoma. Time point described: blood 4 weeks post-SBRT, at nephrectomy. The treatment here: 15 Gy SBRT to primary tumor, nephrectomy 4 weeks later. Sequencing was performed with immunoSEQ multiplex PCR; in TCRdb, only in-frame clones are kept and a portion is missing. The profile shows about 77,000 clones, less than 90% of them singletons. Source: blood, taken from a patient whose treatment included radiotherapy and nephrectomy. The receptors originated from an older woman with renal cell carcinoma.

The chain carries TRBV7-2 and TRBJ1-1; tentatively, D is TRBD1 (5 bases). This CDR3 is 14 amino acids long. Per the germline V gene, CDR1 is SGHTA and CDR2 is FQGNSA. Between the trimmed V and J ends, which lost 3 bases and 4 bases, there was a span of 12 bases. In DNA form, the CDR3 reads TGTGCCAGCAGCTTGGGTGGGGGAGGCACTGAAGCTTTCTTT. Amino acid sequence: CASSLGGGGTEAFF.

The CDR3 here is CASSLGQGAGANVLTF. As DNA, the CDR3 is TGTGCCAGCAGCTTAGGACAGGGGGCCGGGGCCAACGTCCTGACTTTC. The J gene is TRBJ2-6, the V gene TRBV7-9; 10 bases are a match to TRBD1. J was trimmed by 4 bases and V by 1 base; bases with no gene match: 1. The CDR3 runs to 16 residues. Germline V lookup: CDR1 SEHNR, CDR2 FQNEAQ (reference sequence).

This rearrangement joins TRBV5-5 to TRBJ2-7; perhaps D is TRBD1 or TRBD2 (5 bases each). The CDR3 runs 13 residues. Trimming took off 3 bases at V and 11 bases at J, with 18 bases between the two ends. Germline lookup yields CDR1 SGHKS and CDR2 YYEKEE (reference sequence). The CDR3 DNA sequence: TGTGCCAGCAGCTCCTTACTGGGGGAAGGGGAGTACTTC. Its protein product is CASSSLLGEGEYF.

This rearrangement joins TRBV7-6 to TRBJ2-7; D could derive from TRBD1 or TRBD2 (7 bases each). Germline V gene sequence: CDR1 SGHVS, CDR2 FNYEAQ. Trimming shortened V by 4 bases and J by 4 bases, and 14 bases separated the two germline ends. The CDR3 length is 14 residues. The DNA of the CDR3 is TGTGCCAGCAGCTCCCAGGGGGGAGGGTACGAGCAGTACTTC. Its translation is CASSSQGGGYEQYF.

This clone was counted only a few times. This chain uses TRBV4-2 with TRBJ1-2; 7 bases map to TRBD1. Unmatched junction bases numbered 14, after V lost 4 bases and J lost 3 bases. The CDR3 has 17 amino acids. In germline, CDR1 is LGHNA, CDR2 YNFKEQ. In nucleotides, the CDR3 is TGTGCCAGCAGCCTCAAGTGGGGACAGCAGAGCGACTATGGCTACACCTTC. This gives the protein CASSLKWGQQSDYGYTF.

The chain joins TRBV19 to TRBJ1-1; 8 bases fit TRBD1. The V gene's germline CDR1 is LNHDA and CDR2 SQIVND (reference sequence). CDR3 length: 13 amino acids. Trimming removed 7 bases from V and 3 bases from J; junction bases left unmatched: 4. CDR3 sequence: CASKAGGHTEAFF. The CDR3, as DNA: TGTGCCAGTAAGGCAGGGGGCCACACTGAAGCTTTCTTT.

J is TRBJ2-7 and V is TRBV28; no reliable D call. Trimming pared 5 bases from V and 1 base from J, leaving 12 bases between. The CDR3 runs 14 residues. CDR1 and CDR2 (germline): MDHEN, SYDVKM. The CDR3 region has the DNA TGTGCCAGCAGTCCTTACAGTACTTCCTACGAGCAGTACTTC. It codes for CASSPYSTSYEQYF. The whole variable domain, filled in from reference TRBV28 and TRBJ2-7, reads DVKVTQSSRYLVKRTGEKVFLECVQDMDHENMFWYRQDPGLGLRLIYFSYDVKMKEKGDIPEGYSVSREKKERFSLILESASTNQTSMYLCASSPYSTSYEQYFGPGTRLTVT.

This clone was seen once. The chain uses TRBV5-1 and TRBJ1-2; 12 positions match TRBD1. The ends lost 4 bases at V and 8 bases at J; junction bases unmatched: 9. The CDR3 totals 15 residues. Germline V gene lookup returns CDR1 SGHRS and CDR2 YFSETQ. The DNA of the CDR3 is TGCGCCAGCAGCCGCGGGGGACAGGGGGCGGAGGGCTACACCTTC. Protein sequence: CASSRGGQGAEGYTF.

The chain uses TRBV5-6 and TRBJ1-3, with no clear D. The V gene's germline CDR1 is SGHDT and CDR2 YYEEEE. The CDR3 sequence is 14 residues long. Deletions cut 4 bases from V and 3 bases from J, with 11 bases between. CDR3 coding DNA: TGTGCCAGCAGCCCGGAGGCGTTTGGAAACACCATATATTTT. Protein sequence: CASSPEAFGNTIYF.

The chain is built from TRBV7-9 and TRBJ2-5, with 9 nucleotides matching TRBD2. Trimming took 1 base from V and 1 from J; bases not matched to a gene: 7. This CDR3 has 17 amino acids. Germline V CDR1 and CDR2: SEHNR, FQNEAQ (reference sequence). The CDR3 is CASSLDLAGRPQETQYF. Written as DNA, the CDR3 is TGTGCCAGCAGCTTAGACCTAGCGGGACGCCCCCAAGAGACCCAGTACTTC. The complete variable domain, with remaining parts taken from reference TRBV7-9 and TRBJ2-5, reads DTGVSQNPRHKITKRGQNVTFRCDPISEHNRLYWYRQTLGQGPEFLTYFQNEAQLEKSRLLSDRFSAERPKGSFSTLEIQRTEQGDSAMYLCASSLDLAGRPQETQYFGPGTRLLVL.

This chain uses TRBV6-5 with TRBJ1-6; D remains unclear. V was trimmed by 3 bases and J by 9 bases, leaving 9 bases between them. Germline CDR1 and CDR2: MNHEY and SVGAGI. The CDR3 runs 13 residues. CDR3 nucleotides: TGTGCCAGCAGTTATGGGCTGGGTTCACCCCTCCACTTT. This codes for CASSYGLGSPLHF.

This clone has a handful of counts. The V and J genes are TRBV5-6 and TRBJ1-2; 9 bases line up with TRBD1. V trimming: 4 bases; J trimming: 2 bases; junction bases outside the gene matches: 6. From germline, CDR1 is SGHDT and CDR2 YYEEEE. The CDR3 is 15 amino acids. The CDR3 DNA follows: TGTGCCAGCAGCGTCGGACAGGGGACCAACTATGGCTACACCTTC. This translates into CASSVGQGTNYGYTF.

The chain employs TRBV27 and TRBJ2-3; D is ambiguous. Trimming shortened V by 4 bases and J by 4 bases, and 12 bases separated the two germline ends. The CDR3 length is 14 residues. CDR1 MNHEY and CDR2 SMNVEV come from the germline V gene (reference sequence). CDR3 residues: CASSSLFGADTQYF. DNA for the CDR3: TGTGCCAGCAGTTCCCTCTTCGGCGCAGATACGCAGTATTTT.

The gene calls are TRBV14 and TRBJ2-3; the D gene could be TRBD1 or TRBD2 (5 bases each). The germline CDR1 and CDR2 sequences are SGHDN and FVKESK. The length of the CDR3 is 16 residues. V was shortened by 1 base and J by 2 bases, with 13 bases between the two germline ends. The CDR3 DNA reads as TGTGCCAGCAGCCAAGTTCGGGGCCTATTCACAGATACGCAGTATTTT. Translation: CASSQVRGLFTDTQYF.

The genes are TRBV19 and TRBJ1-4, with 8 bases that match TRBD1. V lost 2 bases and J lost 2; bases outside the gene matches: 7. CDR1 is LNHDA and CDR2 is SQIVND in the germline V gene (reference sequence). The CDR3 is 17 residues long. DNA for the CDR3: TGTGCCAGTAGTATAAGTGCAGGGGGCTACACTAATGAAAAACTGTTTTTT. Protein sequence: CASSISAGGYTNEKLFF.

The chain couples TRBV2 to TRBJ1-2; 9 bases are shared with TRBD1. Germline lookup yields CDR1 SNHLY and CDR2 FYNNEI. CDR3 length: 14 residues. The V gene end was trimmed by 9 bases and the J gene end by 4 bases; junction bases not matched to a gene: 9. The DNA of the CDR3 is TGTGCCAGTGTGGGGGACAGGGCCGTCTATGGCTACACCTTC. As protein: CASVGDRAVYGYTF.

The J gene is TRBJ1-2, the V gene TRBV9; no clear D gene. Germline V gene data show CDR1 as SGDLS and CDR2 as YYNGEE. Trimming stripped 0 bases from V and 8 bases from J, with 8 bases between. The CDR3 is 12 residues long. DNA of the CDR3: TGTGCCAGCAGCGTAGTCGGCCGCGGCTACACCTTC. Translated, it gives CASSVVGRGYTF.

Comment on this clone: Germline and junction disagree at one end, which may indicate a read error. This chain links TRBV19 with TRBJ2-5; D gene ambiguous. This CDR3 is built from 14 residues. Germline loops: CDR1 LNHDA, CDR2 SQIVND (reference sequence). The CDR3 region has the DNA TGCGCCAGCAGCCCTTTTGCGAACCAAGAGACCCAGTACTTC. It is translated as CASSPFANQETQYF.

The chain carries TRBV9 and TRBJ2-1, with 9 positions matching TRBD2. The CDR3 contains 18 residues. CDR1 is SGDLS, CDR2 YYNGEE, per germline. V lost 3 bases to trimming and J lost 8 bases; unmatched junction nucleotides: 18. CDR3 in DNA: TGTGCCAGCAGCGATCCTCGTTCGCGGGAGGGGGCGGCTCATGAGCAGTTCTTC. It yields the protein CASSDPRSREGAAHEQFF. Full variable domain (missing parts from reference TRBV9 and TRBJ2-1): DSGVTQTPKHLITATGQRVTLRCSPRSGDLSVYWYQQSLDQGLQFLIQYYNGEERAKGNILERFSAQQFPDLHSELNLSSLELGDSALYFCASSDPRSREGAAHEQFFGPGTRLTVL.

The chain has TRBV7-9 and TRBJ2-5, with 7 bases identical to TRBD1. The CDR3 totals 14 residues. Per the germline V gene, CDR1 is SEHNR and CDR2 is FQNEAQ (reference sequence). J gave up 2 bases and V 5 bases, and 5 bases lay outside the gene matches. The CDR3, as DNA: TGTGCCAGCAGCAAACAGGGGTATCAAGAGACCCAGTACTTC. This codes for CASSKQGYQETQYF. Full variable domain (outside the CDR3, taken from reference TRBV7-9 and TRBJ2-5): DTGVSQNPRHKITKRGQNVTFRCDPISEHNRLYWYRQTLGQGPEFLTYFQNEAQLEKSRLLSDRFSAERPKGSFSTLEIQRTEQGDSAMYLCASSKQGYQETQYFGPGTRLLVL.

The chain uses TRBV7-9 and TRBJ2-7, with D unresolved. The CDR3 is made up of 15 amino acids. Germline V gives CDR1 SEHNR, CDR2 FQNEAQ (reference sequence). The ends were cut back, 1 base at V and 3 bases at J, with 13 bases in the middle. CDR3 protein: CASSLVGSPNYEQYF. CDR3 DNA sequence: TGTGCCAGCAGCTTAGTGGGCAGCCCGAACTACGAGCAGTACTTC.

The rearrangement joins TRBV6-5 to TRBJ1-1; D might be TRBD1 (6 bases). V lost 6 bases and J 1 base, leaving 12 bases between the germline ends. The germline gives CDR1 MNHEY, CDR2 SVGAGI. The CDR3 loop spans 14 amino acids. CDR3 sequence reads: CASRTLDRNTEAFF. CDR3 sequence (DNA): TGTGCCAGCAGAACTTTGGACAGGAACACTGAAGCTTTCTTT.

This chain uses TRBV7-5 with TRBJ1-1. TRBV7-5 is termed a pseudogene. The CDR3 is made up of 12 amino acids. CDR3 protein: CARNLAPTEAFF. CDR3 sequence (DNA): TGTGCCAGAAACCTAGCGCCCACTGAAGCTTTCTTT.

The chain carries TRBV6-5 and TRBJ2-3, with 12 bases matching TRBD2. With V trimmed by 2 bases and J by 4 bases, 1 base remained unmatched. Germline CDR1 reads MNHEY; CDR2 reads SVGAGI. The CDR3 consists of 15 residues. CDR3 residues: CASSYLAGGSDTQYF. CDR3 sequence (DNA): TGTGCCAGCAGTTACCTAGCGGGGGGGTCAGATACGCAGTATTTT.

CDR3 sequence reads: CASSIDTLAGGISYNEQFF. CDR3 nucleotide sequence: TGTGCCAGTAGTATAGATACACTAGCGGGGGGGATTTCCTACAATGAGCAGTTCTTC. The rearrangement links TRBV19 to TRBJ2-1; TRBD2 agrees at 13 bases. Germline V CDR1 and CDR2: LNHDA, SQIVND (reference sequence). V dropped 0 bases and J dropped 1; count of bases not matched to a gene: 6. The CDR3 consists of 19 residues.